This T cell receptor (beta chain) was sequenced for a study of regulatory T cells in long-lasting Graves disease. Time point indicated: persistent/refractory GD, antithyroid drugs over 5 years with positive TRAb. Scientists built the TCR library using RNA that was extracted from PBMCs. According to the study, TCR beta libraries were built with iRepertoire HTBI primers and CDR3-region Arm-PCR. TCRdb used MiXCR to reprocess the multiplex PCR reads, holding one entry per CDR3 protein. Among some 370,000 distinct CDR3 sequences, roughly 25% were seen once, and the ten largest hold around a quarter. V lost 0 bases to trimming and J lost 0 bases, with 7 bases between them. Germline V gives CDR1 SGDLS, CDR2 YYNGEE. The CDR3 has 15 amino acids.

The chain is built from TRBV9 and TRBJ1-5, with D hard to call. This TCR came from a woman between 35 and 50 years old with Graves disease. The sequencing used peripheral blood mononuclear cells (PBMCs), collected when the disease was refractory, from a patient treated with antithyroid drugs. In nucleotides, the CDR3 is TGTGCCAGCAGCGTAGCCGGAGATAGCAATCAGCCCCAGCATTTT. It translates to CASSVAGDSNQPQHF. Full variable domain (rest looked up from reference TRBV9 and TRBJ1-5): DSGVTQTPKHLITATGQRVTLRCSPRSGDLSVYWYQQSLDQGLQFLIQYYNGEERAKGNILERFSAQQFPDLHSELNLSSLELGDSALYFCASSVAGDSNQPQHFGDGTRLSIL.